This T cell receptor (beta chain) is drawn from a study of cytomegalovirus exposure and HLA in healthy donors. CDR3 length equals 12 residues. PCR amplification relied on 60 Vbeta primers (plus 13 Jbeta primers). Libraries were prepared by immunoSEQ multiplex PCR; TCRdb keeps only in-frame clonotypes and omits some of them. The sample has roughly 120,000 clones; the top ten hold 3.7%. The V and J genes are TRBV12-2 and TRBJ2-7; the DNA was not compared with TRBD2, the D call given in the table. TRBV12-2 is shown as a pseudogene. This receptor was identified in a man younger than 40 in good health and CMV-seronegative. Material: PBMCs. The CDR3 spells CASRLGGGEQYF. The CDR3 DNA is TGTGCAAGTCGCTTAGGGGGAGGCGAGCAGTACTTC.